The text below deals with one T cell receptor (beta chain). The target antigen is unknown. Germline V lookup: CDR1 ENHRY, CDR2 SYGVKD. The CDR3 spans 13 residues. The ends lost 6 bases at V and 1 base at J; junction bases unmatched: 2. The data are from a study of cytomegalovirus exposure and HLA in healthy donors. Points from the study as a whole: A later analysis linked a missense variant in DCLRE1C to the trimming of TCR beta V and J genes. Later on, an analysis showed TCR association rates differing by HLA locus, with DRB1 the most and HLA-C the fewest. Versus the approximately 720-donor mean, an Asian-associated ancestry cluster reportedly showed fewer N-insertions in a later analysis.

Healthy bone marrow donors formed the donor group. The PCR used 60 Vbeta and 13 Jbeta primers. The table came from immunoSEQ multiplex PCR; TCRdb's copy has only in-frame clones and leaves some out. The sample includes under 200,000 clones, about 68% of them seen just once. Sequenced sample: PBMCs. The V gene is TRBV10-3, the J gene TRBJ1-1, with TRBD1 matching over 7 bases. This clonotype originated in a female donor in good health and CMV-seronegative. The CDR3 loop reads CAIRGTENTEAFF. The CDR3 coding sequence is TGTGCCATCAGGGGGACAGAGAACACTGAAGCTTTCTTT.